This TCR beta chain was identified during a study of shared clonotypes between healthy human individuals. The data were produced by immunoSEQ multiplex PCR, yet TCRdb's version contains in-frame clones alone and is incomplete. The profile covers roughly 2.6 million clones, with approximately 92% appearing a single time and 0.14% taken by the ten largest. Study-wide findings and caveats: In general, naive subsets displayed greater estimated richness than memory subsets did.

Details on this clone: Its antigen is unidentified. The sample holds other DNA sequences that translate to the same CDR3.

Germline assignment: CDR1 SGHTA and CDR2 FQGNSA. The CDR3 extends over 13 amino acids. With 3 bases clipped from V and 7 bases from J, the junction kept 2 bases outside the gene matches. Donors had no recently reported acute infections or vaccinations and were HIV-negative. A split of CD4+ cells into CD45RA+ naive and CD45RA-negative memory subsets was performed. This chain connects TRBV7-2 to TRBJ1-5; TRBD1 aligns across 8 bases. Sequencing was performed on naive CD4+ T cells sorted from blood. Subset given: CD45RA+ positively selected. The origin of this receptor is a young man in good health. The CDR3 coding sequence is TGTGCCAGCAGCTTTGACAGGGGACAGCCCCAGCATTTT. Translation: CASSFDRGQPQHF. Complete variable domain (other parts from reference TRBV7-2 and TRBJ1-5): GAGVSQSPSNKVTEKGKDVELRCDPISGHTALYWYRQSLGQGLEFLIYFQGNSAPDKSGLPSDRFSAERTGGSVSTLTIQRTQQEDSAVYLCASSFDRGQPQHFGDGTRLSIL.